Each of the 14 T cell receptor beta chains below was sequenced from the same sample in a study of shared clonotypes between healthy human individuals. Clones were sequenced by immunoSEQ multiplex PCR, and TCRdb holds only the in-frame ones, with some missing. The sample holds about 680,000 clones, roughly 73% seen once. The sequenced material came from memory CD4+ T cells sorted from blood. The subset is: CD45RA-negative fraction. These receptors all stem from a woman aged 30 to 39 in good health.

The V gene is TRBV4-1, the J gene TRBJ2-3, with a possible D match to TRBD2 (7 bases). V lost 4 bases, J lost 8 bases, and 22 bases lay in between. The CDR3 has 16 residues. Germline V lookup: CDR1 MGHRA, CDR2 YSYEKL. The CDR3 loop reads CASSRPRGEGDSTQYF. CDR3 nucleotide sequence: TGCGCCAGCAGCCGCCCTCGGGGGGAGGGGGATTCTACGCAGTATTTT.

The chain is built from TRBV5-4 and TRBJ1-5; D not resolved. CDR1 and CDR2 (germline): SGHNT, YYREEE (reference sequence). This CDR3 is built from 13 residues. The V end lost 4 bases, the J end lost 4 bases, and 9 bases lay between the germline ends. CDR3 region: CASSPTPNQPQHF. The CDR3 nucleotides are TGTGCCAGCAGCCCAACCCCAAATCAGCCCCAGCATTTT.

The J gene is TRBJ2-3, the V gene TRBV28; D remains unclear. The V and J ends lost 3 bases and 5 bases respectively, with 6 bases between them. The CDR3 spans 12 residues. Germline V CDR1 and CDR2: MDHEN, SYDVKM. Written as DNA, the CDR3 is TGTGCCAGCAGTTTCACGGGAGATACGCAGTATTTT. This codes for CASSFTGDTQYF.

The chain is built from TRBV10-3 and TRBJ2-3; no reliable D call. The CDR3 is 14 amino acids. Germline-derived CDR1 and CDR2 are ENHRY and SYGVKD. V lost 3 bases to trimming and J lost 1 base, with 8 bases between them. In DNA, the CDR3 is TGTGCCATCAGTGAAGCTGGTGGCACAGATACGCAGTATTTT. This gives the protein CAISEAGGTDTQYF.

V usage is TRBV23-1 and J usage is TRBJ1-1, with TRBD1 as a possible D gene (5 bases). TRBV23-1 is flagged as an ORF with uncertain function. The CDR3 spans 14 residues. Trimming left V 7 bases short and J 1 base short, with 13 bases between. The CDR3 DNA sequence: TGCGCCAGCAAAGACGGGGGTACGAACACTGAAGCTTTCTTT. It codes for CASKDGGTNTEAFF.

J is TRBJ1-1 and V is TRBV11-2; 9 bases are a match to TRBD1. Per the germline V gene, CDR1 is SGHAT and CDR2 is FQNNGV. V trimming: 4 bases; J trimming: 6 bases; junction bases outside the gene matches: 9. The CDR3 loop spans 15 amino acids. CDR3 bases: TGTGCCAGCAGCTCAGTAGGGACAGGGATCGCTGAAGCTTTCTTT. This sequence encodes CASSSVGTGIAEAFF.

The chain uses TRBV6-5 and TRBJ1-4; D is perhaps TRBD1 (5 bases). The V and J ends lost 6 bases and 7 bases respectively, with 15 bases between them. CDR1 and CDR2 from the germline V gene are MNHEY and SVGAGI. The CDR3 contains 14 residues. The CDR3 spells CASRPDSPGEKLFF. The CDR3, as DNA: TGTGCCAGCAGACCAGACAGCCCGGGTGAAAAACTGTTTTTT.

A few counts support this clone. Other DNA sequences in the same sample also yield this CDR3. The CDR3 protein is CASSTGTSGINEQFF. Here the CDR3 DNA reads TGTGCCAGTAGTACTGGGACTAGCGGGATCAATGAGCAGTTCTTC. The chain has TRBV19 and TRBJ2-1; 13 nucleotides align to TRBD2. This CDR3 is built from 15 residues. J was trimmed by 6 bases and V by 4 bases; bases with no gene match: 3. Per germline, CDR1 LNHDA and CDR2 SQIVND (reference sequence).

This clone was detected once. As DNA, the CDR3 is TGTGCCAGCTCACCAAGTCAGTACGAGCAGTACTTC. Protein product: CASSPSQYEQYF. The chain uses TRBV18 and TRBJ2-7; D gene uncertain. V was pared by 2 bases and J by 4 bases, with 6 bases between. This CDR3 region has 12 residues. Per the germline V gene, CDR1 is KGHSH and CDR2 is LQKENI.

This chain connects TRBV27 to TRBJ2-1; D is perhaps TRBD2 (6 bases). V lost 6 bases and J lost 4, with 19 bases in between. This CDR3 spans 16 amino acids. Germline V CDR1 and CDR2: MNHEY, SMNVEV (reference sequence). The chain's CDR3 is CASSITVYRGYNEQFF. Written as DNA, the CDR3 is TGTGCCAGCAGCATAACCGTCTACCGGGGGTACAATGAGCAGTTCTTC.

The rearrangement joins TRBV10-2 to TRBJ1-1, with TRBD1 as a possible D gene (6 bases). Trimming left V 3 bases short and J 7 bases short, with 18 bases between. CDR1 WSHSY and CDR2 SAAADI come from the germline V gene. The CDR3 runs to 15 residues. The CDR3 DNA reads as TGCGCCAGCAGTGACCCCGGGACACCTTCACTTGAAGCTTTCTTT. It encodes CASSDPGTPSLEAFF.

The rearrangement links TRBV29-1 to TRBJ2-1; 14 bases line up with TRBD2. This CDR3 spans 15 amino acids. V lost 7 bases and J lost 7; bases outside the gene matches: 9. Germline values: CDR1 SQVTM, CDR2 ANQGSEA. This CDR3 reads CSARLAGGMGNEQFF. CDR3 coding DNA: TGCAGCGCACGACTAGCGGGAGGGATGGGTAATGAGCAGTTCTTC.

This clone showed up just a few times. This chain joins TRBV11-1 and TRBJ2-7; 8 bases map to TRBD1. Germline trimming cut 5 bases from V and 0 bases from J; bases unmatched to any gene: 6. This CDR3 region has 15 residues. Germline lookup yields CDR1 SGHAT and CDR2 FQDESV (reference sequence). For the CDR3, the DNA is TGTGCCAGCAGCCCCCGACAGGGGCCCTCCTACGAGCAGTACTTC. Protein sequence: CASSPRQGPSYEQYF.

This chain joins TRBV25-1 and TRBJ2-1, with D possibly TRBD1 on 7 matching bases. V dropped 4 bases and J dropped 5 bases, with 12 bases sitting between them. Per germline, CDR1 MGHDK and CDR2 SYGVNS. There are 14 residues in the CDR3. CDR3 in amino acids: CASSARGENNEQFF. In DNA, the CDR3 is TGTGCCAGCAGTGCCAGGGGGGAGAACAATGAGCAGTTCTTC.